The 7 T cell receptor beta chains presented below share a single source sample, sequenced in a study of T-cell memory formation after mild COVID-19. TCRdb analysed the 5' RACE reads with MiXCR anew, one entry per CDR3 protein. The sample includes a few hundred thousand distinct CDR3 sequences, roughly 15% of them seen just once. The source material was PBMCs or a T cell subset sorted from them (not recorded which). These TCRs come from a man between 18 and 35 years old who had mild COVID-19 (a few samples of this study predate the infection). Cell type and time point are not known.

This clonotype turned up a few times. This chain uses TRBV24-1 with TRBJ2-7; 9 bases align to TRBD1. Germline lookup yields CDR1 KGHDR and CDR2 SFDVKD. Trimming removed 6 bases from V and 2 bases from J; junction bases left unmatched: 7. The CDR3 extends over 15 amino acids. Written as DNA, the CDR3 is TGTGCCACCAGTCCACGACAGGGGGTAACCTACGAGCAGTACTTC. Translating it yields CATSPRQGVTYEQYF.

In this sample, this clonotype turned up a few times. This rearrangement joins TRBV12-3 or TRBV12-4 to TRBJ2-3, with D possibly matching TRBD2 (5 bases). V dropped 5 bases and J dropped 0 bases, with 12 bases sitting between them. The CDR3 runs to 15 residues. The CDR3 sequence is CASSPRRTSTDTQYF. The CDR3 coding sequence is TGTGCCAGCAGTCCCCGCCGGACTAGCACAGATACGCAGTATTTT.

The rearrangement uses TRBV27 and TRBJ1-1, with 8 bases aligning to TRBD1. The CDR3 is made up of 14 amino acids. V lost 6 bases, J lost 7 bases, and 10 bases stayed unmatched. CDR1 and CDR2 from the germline V gene are MNHEY and SMNVEV (reference sequence). CDR3 DNA sequence: TGTGCCAGCAGACCTGAAACCGGGACAGGTGAAGCTTTCTTT. Translation gives CASRPETGTGEAFF.

This clonotype has only a few counts. The chain is built from TRBV6-5 and TRBJ2-5; 7 bases are shared with TRBD1. The CDR3 totals 15 residues. Trimming cost V 2 bases and J 2 bases; bases outside gene matches: 5. The germline V gene has CDR1 MNHEY and CDR2 SVGAGI. The CDR3 loop reads CASSYAGRGQETQYF. In DNA form, the CDR3 reads TGTGCCAGCAGTTACGCGGGCAGGGGGCAAGAGACCCAGTACTTC.

This clonotype appeared a few times. The chain carries TRBV6-5 and TRBJ2-2; 7 nucleotides match TRBD1. V shed 4 bases, J shed 8 bases, and the junction held 13 bases outside the gene matches. The CDR3 has 16 residues. Per the germline V gene, CDR1 is MNHEY and CDR2 is SVGAGI. The CDR3 DNA sequence: TGTGCCAGCAGTTTCGCACAGGGGTCCCTCGTGGGGGAGCTGTTTTTT. Amino acids: CASSFAQGSLVGELFF.

This chain joins TRBV6-2 or TRBV6-3 and TRBJ1-6; maybe TRBD1 (6 bases). This CDR3 is built from 19 residues. Germline CDR1 MNHEY, CDR2 SVGEGT. Trimming pared 5 bases from V and 4 bases from J, leaving 24 bases between. CDR3 in amino acids: CASSPLNLYGTTYNSPLHF. In nucleotides, the CDR3 is TGTGCCAGCAGTCCGCTGAATTTATACGGGACAACGTATAATTCACCCCTCCACTTT.

The chain links TRBV6-5 to TRBJ1-2; TRBD1 aligns across 7 bases. CDR1 is MNHEY, CDR2 SVGAGI, per germline. The CDR3 runs to 14 residues. With 5 bases clipped from V and 6 bases from J, the junction kept 9 bases outside the gene matches. The CDR3 loop reads CASSHDRARHGYTF. The CDR3 bases are TGTGCCAGCAGTCACGACAGGGCTCGGCATGGCTACACCTTC.